This TCR beta chain is from a study of CD8 T cells in ankylosing spondylitis. The study, taken as a whole, reports: Earlier authors reported some of these motif variants in reactive arthritis synovial fluid and blood. Disease-linked clones were reportedly significantly enriched in matched ankylosing spondylitis synovial fluid.

CDR1 and CDR2 (germline): SGHRS, YFSETQ. V shed 0 bases and J shed 1 base, with 11 bases lying between them. This CDR3 is built from 16 residues. This clonotype has just a few counts. The antigen is undetermined. One entry per CDR3 protein results from TCRdb running MiXCR on the 5' RACE reads. The sample has 290,000 or so distinct CDR3 sequences; about 20% are singletons. What was sequenced was blood, either unsorted or a sorted T cell fraction (not recorded which). This rearrangement joins TRBV5-1 to TRBJ2-1; D may be TRBD2 (6 bases). The receptor comes from a female donor with ankylosing spondylitis or in good health (not recorded which). CDR3: CASSLEPGASYNEQFF. The DNA of the CDR3 is TGCGCCAGCAGCTTGGAGCCGGGAGCGTCCTACAATGAGCAGTTCTTC.